Following are 9 T cell receptor beta chains from one sample sequenced in a study of liver allograft versus peripheral blood T cells. In the study overall: Repertoires of T cell receptors in transplanted livers were compared with recipients' peripheral blood repertoires.

TCRdb independently ran MiXCR on the reads; one entry per CDR3 protein. The repertoire holds about 2,600 distinct CDR3 sequences, with approximately 20% as singletons. All receptors come from a human patient who had a liver transplant. Some T cells may be graft donor cells.

In its sample, this clonotype ranks as medium-sized (0.01 to 0.1%). The chain is built from TRBV7-9 and TRBJ2-1, with D possibly TRBD1 on 5 matching bases. Deletions cut 6 bases from V and 4 bases from J, with 7 bases between. The length of the CDR3 is 12 residues. Per the germline V gene, CDR1 is SEHNR and CDR2 is FQNEAQ (reference sequence). CDR3 residues: CASRDRYNEQFF. The CDR3 DNA reads as TGTGCCAGCAGAGACAGATACAATGAGCAGTTCTTC.

The chain uses TRBV9 and TRBJ2-1; 14 bases match TRBD2. The germline V gene encodes CDR1 SGDLS and CDR2 YYNGEE. Trimming removed 4 bases from V and 4 bases from J; junction bases left unmatched: 10. This CDR3 is 18 amino acids long. CDR3 nucleotides: TGTGCCAGCAGCCATGCGACTAGCGGGGGGGCCGGGTACAATGAGCAGTTCTTC. Protein sequence: CASSHATSGGAGYNEQFF. Drawing the rest from reference TRBV9 and TRBJ2-1, the complete variable domain is DSGVTQTPKHLITATGQRVTLRCSPRSGDLSVYWYQQSLDQGLQFLIQYYNGEERAKGNILERFSAQQFPDLHSELNLSSLELGDSALYFCASSHATSGGAGYNEQFFGPGTRLTVL.

This clonotype showed up just a few times. The gene calls are TRBV9 and TRBJ2-6; no definite D call. The CDR3 consists of 15 residues. Trimming removed 3 bases at V and 2 bases at J, with 9 bases between. CDR1 is SGDLS, CDR2 YYNGEE, per germline. CDR3 DNA sequence: TGTGCCAGCAGCGCCCCTACCGCTGGGGCCAACGTCCTGACTTTC. Its protein is CASSAPTAGANVLTF.

By share of the sample, this clonotype is medium-sized. The junction differs from germline at one of its ends, possibly a read error. The chain employs TRBV15 and TRBJ2-3; tentatively, D is TRBD1 (7 bases). CDR3 length equals 14 residues. Germline assignment: CDR1 LNHNV and CDR2 YYDKDF (reference sequence). CDR3 nucleotides: TGTGCCGCCAGGGGGGCGTTCAGCACAGATACGCAGTATTTT. Residues: CAARGAFSTDTQYF.

This chain connects TRBV28 to TRBJ1-5, with D possibly TRBD1 on 5 matching bases. The V end was cut by 3 bases, the J end by 1 base, with 7 bases between. Germline CDR1 reads MDHEN; CDR2 reads SYDVKM. The CDR3 sequence is 14 residues long. For the CDR3, the DNA is TGTGCCAGCAGTTTGGGGGACAGCAATCAGCCCCAGCATTTT. Translating it yields CASSLGDSNQPQHF. The full variable domain, in which reference TRBV28 and TRBJ1-5 provide the parts outside the CDR3, is DVKVTQSSRYLVKRTGEKVFLECVQDMDHENMFWYRQDPGLGLRLIYFSYDVKMKEKGDIPEGYSVSREKKERFSLILESASTNQTSMYLCASSLGDSNQPQHFGDGTRLSIL.

This clonotype was counted only a few times. The chain is built from TRBV6-1 and TRBJ1-4; maybe TRBD1 (5 bases). The ends were cut back, 4 bases at V and 7 bases at J, with 13 bases in the middle. Germline CDR1 and CDR2: MNHNS and SASEGT. The CDR3 consists of 14 residues. CDR3 nucleotide sequence: TGTGCCAGCAGTGCAAAACAGGAAGTTGAAAAACTGTTTTTT. Translating it yields CASSAKQEVEKLFF.

This clonotype counts as medium-sized. The chain couples TRBV6-1 to TRBJ1-1, with 8 bases matching TRBD1. Germline V gene data show CDR1 as MNHNS and CDR2 as SASEGT. V shed 2 bases, J shed 0 bases, and the junction held 11 bases outside the gene matches. The CDR3 extends over 18 amino acids. The chain's CDR3 is CASSENPFPGQVNTEAFF. The CDR3 DNA sequence: TGTGCCAGCAGTGAAAACCCCTTCCCGGGACAGGTGAACACTGAAGCTTTCTTT.

For this clonotype: Given a much more abundant clone one base away, this may be a read error. This chain uses TRBV27 with TRBJ2-1; the D gene is possibly TRBD1 (6 bases). The CDR3 length is 13 residues. Trimming removed 4 bases from V and 10 bases from J, with 14 bases in between. Germline V lookup: CDR1 MNHEY, CDR2 SMNVEV (reference sequence). DNA for the CDR3: TGTGCCAGCAGTTACAGGGTCTCCTACGAGCAGTTCTTC. This encodes CASSYRVSYEQFF.

This clonotype is medium-sized (0.01 to 0.1%) within its sample. The chain carries TRBV28 and TRBJ1-4; D is unclear. The length of the CDR3 is 12 residues. Trimming pared 5 bases from V and 4 bases from J, leaving 5 bases between. Germline values: CDR1 MDHEN, CDR2 SYDVKM. In DNA, the CDR3 is TGTGCCAGCAGTACCGGTAATGAAAAACTGTTTTTT. Its protein is CASSTGNEKLFF.